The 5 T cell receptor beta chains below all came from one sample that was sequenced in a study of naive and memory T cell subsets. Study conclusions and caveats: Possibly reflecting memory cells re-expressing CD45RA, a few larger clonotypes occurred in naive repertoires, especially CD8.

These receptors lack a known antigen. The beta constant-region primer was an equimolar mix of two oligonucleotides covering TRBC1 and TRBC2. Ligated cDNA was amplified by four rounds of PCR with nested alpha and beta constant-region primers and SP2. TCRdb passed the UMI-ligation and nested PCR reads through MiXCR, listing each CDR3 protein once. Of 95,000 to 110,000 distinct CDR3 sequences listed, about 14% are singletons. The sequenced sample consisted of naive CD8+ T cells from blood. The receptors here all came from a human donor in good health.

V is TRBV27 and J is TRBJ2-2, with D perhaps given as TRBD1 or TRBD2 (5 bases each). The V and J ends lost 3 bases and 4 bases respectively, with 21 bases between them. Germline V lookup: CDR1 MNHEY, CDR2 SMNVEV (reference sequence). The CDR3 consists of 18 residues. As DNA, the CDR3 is TGTGCCAGCAGTTTGGGGTACAGGCCGACGAGGGGCACCGGGGAGCTGTTTTTT. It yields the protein CASSLGYRPTRGTGELFF.

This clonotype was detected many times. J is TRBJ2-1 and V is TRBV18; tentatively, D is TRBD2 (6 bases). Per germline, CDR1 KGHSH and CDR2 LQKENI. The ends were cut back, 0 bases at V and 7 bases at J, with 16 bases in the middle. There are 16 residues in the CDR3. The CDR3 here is CASSPPGTGRGNEQFF. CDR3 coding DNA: TGTGCCAGCTCACCACCCGGGACTGGCAGAGGGAATGAGCAGTTCTTC.

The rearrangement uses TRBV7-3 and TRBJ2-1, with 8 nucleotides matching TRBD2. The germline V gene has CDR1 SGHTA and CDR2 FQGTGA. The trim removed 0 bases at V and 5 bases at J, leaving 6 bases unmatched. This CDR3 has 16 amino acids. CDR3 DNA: TGTGCCAGCAGCTTAACCCCCCGGGAGGGTGACAATGAGCAGTTCTTC. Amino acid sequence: CASSLTPREGDNEQFF.

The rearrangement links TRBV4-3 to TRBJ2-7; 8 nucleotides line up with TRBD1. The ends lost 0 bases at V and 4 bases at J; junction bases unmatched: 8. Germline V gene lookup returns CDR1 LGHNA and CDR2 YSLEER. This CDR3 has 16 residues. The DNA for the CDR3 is TGCGCCAGCAGCCAAGATGCAGGACAGGGTGTTTACGAGCAGTACTTC. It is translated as CASSQDAGQGVYEQYF.

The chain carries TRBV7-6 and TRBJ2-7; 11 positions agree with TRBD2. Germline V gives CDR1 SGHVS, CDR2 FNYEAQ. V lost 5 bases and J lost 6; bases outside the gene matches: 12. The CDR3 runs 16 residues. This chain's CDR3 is CASSLGPGLAAPEQYF. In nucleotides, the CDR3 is TGTGCCAGCAGCCTCGGACCGGGACTAGCGGCCCCCGAGCAGTACTTC.